The subject of this entry is one T cell receptor (beta chain). The sample is drawn from a study of patients and donors after allogeneic stem cell transplantation. TCRdb used MiXCR to reprocess the RT-PCR reads, holding one entry per CDR3 protein. The sample holds approximately 150,000 distinct CDR3 sequences, 20% to 25% seen once. The germline V and J ends were trimmed by 6 bases and 1 base, with 10 bases remaining between them. The CDR3 sequence is 13 residues long. Germline-derived CDR1 and CDR2 are DFQATT and SNEGSKA (reference sequence). The material sequenced was blood, either unsorted or a sorted T cell fraction (not recorded which). The rearrangement uses TRBV20-1 and TRBJ1-3; the D is unclear. This sequence originates from a human donor who was either an allogeneic HSCT recipient or a stem cell or donor lymphocyte infusion donor (not recorded which). It is not recorded whose cells these are; they may come from a transplant donor. The CDR3 is CSAPGASGNTIYF. CDR3 DNA sequence: TGCAGTGCCCCCGGCGCGTCTGGAAACACCATATATTTT.